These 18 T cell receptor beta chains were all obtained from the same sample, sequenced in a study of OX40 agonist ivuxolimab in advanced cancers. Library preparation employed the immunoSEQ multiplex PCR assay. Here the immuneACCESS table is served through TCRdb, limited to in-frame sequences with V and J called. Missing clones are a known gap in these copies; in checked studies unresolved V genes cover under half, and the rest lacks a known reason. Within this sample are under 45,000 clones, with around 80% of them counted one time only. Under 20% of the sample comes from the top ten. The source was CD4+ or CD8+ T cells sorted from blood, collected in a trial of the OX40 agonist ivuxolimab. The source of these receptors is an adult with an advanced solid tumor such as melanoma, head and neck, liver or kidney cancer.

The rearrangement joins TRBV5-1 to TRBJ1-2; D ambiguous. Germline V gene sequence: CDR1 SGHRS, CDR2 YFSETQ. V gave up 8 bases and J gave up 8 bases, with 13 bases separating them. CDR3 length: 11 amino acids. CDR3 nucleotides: TGCGCCAGGATTGTGTTTTGCGGCTACACCTTC. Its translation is CARIVFCGYTF. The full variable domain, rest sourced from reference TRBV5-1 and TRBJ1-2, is KAGVTQTPRYLIKTRGQQVTLSCSPISGHRSVSWYQQTPGQGLQFLFEYFSETQRNKGNFPGRFSGRQFSNSRSEMNVSTLELGDSALYLCARIVFCGYTFGSGTRLTVV.

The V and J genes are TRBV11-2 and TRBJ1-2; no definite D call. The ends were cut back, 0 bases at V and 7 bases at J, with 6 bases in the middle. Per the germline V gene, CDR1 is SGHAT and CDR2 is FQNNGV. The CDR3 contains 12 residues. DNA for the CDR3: TGTGCCAGCAGCTTAGAGGGTTTTGGCTACACCTTC. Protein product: CASSLEGFGYTF.

The CDR3: CASSDPAGGRYNEQFF. DNA of the CDR3: TGTGCCAGCAGTGACCCAGCGGGGGGGCGCTACAATGAGCAGTTCTTC. V is TRBV2 and J is TRBJ2-1, with 10 bases that match TRBD2. This CDR3 comprises 16 residues. Germline loops: CDR1 SNHLY, CDR2 FYNNEI. V lost 3 bases, J lost 3 bases, and 5 bases stayed unmatched. The full variable domain, its missing parts supplied by reference TRBV2 and TRBJ2-1, is EPEVTQTPSHQVTQMGQEVILRCVPISNHLYFYWYRQILGQKVEFLVSFYNNEISEKSEIFDDQFSVERPDGSNFTLKIRSTKLEDSAMYFCASSDPAGGRYNEQFFGPGTRLTVL.

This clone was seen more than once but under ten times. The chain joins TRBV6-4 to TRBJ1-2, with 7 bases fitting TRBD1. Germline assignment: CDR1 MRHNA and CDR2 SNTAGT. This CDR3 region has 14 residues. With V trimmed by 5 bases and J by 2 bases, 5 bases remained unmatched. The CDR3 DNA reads TGTGCCAGCAGTCTCTCACAGGGGAACTATGGCTACACCTTC. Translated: CASSLSQGNYGYTF.

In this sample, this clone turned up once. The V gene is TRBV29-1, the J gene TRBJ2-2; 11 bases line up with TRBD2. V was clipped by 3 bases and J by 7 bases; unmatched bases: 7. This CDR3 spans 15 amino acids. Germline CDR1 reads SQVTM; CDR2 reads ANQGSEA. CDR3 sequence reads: CSVEYSGGAGGELFF. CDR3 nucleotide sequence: TGCAGCGTTGAGTATAGCGGGGGGGCCGGCGGGGAGCTGTTTTTT.

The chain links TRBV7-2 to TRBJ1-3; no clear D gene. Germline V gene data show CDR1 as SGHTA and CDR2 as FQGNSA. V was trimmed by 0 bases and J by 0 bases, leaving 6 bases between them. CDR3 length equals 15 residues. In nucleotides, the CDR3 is TGTGCCAGCAGCTTAGCGCTCACCTCTGGAAACACCATATATTTT. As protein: CASSLALTSGNTIYF.

CDR3 in amino acids: CASSLNDRASVGNTEAFF. The CDR3 bases are TGCGCCAGCAGCTTGAATGACCGGGCCAGCGTGGGTAACACTGAAGCTTTCTTT. V usage is TRBV5-1 and J usage is TRBJ1-1; no clear D gene. V dropped 1 base and J dropped 2 bases, with 21 bases sitting between them. CDR1 and CDR2 from the germline V gene are SGHRS and YFSETQ. The CDR3 length is 18 residues.

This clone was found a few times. The CDR3 loop is CSVEGAGWETQYF. DNA for the CDR3: TGCAGCGTTGAGGGCGCGGGGTGGGAGACCCAGTACTTC. The chain recombines TRBV29-1 with TRBJ2-5; maybe TRBD2 (6 bases). V was cut by 3 bases and J by 5 bases, with 13 bases left in between. Germline V gene sequence: CDR1 SQVTM, CDR2 ANQGSEA. The CDR3 consists of 13 residues.

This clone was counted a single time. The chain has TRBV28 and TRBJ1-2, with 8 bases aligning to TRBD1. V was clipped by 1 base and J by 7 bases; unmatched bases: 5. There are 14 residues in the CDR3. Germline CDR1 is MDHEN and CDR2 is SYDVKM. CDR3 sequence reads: CASSLSGTGSGYTF. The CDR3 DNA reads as TGTGCCAGCAGTTTATCCGGGACAGGAAGTGGCTACACCTTC.

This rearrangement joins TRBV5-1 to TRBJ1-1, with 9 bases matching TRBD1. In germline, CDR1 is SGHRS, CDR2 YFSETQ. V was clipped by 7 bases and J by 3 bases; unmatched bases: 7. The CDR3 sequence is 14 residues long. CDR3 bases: TGCGCCAGCGGTACAGGGGGCGCCTACACTGAAGCTTTCTTT. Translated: CASGTGGAYTEAFF.

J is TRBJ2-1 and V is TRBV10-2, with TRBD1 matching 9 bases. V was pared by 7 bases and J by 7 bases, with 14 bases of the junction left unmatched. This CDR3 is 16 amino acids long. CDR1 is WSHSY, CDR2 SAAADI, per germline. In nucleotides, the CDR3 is TGCGCCAGCATCAGTGGGCGACAGGGGGTCTTAAATGAGCAGTTCTTC. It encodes CASISGRQGVLNEQFF.

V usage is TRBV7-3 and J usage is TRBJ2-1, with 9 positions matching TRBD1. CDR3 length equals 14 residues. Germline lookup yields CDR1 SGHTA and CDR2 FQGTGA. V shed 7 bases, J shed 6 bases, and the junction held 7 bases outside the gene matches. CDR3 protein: CASKLDRGVNEQFF. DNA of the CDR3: TGTGCCAGCAAACTGGACAGGGGTGTCAATGAGCAGTTCTTC.

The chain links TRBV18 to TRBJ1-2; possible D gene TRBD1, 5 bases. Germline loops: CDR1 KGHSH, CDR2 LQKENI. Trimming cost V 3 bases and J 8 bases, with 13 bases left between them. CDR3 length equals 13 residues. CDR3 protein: CASSPNQGEGYTF. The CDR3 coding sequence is TGTGCCAGCTCACCGAACCAGGGAGAAGGCTACACCTTC.

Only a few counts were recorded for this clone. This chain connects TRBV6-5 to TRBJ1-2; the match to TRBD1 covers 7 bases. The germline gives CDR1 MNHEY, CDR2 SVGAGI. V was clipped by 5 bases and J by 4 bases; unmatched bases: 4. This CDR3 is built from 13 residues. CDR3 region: CASSTGTVYGYTF. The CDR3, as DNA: TGTGCCAGCAGTACTGGGACAGTCTATGGCTACACCTTC.

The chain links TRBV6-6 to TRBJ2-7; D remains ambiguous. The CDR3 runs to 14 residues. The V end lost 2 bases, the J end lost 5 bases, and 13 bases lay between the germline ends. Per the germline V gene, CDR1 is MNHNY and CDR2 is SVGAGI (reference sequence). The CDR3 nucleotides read TGTGCCAGCAGTTACCTAGGACCGCGCGACGAGCAGTACTTC. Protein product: CASSYLGPRDEQYF.

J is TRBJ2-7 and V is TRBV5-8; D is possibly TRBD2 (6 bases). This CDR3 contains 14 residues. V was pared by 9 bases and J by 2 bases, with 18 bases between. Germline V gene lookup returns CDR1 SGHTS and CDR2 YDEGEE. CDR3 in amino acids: CATVRRGSTYEQYF. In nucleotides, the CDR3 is TGTGCCACCGTAAGGCGGGGCTCAACCTACGAGCAGTACTTC. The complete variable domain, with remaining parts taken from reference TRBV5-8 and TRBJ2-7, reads EAGVTQSPTHLIKTRGQQATLRCSPISGHTSVYWYQQALGLGLQFLLWYDEGEERNRGNFPPRFSGRQFPNYSSELNVNALELEDSALYLCATVRRGSTYEQYFGPGTRLTVT.

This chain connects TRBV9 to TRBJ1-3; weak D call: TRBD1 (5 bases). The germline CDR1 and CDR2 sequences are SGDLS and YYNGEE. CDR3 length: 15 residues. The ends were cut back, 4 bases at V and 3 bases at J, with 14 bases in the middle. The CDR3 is CASSQGTVGGNTIYF. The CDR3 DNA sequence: TGTGCCAGCAGCCAAGGGACGGTTGGTGGAAACACCATATATTTT.

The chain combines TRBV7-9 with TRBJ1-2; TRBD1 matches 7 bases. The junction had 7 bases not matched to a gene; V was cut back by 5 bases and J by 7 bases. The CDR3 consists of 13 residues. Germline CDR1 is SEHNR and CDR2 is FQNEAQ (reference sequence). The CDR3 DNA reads TGTGCCAGCAGCCCGATGCAGGGGGGTGGCTACACCTTC. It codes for CASSPMQGGGYTF.